This TCR beta chain was identified during a study of blood T cell repertoires in COVID-19. Turning to the study itself: Acute and convalescent COVID-19 specimens originated in the United States, Italy and Spain. PBMCs, B-cell-depleted T cells, or T cells were the source of the cDNA or gDNA that made up the material.

The germline gives CDR1 KGHDR, CDR2 SFDVKD. The CDR3 is made up of 16 amino acids. V trimming: 9 bases; J trimming: 4 bases; junction bases outside the gene matches: 9. Per the original data handling: Using reference gene primer amplification, nucleated cell counts were estimated. TCRdb's copy holds only in-frame clones and misses some; the assay was immunoSEQ multiplex PCR. V and J calls and clone size follow that table, whereas D and trimming were derived from the DNA. The table records about 190,000 clones, roughly 90% of them present only once. The chain joins TRBV24-1 to TRBJ2-2; 11 nucleotides align to TRBD2. Sample: peripheral blood. The sequence was obtained from a man younger than 35 with active or convalescent COVID-19. The CDR3 DNA reads TGTGCCACCGAACCTAGCGGGGGGTCGACCACCGGGGAGCTGTTTTTT. It is translated as CATEPSGGSTTGELFF.